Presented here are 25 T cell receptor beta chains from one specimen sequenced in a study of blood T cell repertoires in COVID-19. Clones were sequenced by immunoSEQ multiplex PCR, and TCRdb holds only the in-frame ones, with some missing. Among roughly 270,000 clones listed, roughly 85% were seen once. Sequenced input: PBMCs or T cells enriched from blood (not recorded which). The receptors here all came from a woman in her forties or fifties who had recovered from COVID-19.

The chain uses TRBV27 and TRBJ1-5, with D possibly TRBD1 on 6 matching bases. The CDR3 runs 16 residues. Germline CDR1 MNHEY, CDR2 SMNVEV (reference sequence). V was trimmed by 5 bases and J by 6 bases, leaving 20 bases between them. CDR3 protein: CASSNRGQGTSQPQHF. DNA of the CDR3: TGTGCCAGCAGTAACCGCGGTCAGGGGACAAGTCAGCCCCAGCATTTT.

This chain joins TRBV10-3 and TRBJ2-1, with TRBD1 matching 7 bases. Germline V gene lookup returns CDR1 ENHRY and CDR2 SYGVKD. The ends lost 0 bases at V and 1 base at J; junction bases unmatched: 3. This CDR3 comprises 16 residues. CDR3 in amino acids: CAISESSRGSYNEQFF. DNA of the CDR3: TGTGCCATCAGTGAGTCGAGCAGGGGGTCCTACAATGAGCAGTTCTTC.

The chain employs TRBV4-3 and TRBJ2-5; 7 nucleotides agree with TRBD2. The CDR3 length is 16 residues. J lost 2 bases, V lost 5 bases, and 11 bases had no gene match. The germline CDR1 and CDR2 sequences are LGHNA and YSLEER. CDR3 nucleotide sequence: TGCGCCAGCAGCGTCCAATTAGCGGGTAGTCAAGAGACCCAGTACTTC. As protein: CASSVQLAGSQETQYF.

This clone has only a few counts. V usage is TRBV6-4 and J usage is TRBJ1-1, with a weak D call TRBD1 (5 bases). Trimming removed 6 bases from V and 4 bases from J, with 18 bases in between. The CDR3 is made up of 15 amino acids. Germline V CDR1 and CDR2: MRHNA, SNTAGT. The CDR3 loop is CASSVDMRRSTEAFF. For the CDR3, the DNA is TGTGCCAGCAGCGTGGACATGAGGCGGAGCACTGAAGCTTTCTTT.

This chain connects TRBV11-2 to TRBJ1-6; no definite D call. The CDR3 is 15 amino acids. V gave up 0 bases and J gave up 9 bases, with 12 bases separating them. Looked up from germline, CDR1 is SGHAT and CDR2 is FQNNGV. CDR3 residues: CASSLEGRPSSPLHF. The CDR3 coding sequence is TGTGCCAGCAGCTTAGAGGGCCGTCCTTCTTCACCCCTCCACTTT.

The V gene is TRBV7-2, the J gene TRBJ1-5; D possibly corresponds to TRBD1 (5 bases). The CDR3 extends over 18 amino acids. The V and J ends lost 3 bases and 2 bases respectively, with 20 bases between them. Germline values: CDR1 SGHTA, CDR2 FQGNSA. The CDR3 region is CASSFGRGFWDGNQPQHF. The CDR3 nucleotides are TGTGCCAGCAGCTTCGGGCGGGGTTTTTGGGACGGCAATCAGCCCCAGCATTTT.

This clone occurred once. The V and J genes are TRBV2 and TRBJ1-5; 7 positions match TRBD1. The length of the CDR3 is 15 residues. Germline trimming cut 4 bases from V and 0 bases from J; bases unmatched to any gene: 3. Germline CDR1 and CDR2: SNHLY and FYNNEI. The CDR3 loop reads CASSGTGDSNQPQHF. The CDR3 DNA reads TGTGCCAGCAGTGGGACAGGAGATAGCAATCAGCCCCAGCATTTT.

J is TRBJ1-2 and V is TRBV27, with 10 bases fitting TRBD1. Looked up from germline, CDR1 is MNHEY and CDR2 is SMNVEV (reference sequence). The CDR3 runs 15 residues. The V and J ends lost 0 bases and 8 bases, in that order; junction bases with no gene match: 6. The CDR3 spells CASSLSIGQGGGYTF. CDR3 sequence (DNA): TGTGCCAGCAGTTTATCGATAGGACAGGGGGGAGGCTACACCTTC.

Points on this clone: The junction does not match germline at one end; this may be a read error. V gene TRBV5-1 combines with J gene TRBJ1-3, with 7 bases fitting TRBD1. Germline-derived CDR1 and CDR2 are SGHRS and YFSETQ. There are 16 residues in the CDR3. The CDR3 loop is CASSPTGVSGGSTIYF. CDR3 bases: TGCGCCAGCAGTCCCACAGGGGTATCTGGAGGAAGCACCATATATTTT.

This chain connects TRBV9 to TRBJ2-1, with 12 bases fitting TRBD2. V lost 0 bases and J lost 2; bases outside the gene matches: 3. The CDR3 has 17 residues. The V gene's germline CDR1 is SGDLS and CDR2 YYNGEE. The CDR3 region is CASSVGLAGGAYNEQFF. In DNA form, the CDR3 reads TGTGCCAGCAGCGTAGGGCTAGCGGGAGGGGCCTACAATGAGCAGTTCTTC. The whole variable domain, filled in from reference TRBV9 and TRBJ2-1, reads DSGVTQTPKHLITATGQRVTLRCSPRSGDLSVYWYQQSLDQGLQFLIQYYNGEERAKGNILERFSAQQFPDLHSELNLSSLELGDSALYFCASSVGLAGGAYNEQFFGPGTRLTVL.

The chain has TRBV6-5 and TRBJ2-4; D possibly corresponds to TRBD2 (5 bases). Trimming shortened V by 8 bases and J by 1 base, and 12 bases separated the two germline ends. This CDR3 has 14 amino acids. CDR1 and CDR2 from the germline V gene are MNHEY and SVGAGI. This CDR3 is CASRGRSAKNIQYF. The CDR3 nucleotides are TGTGCCAGCCGGGGAAGGTCGGCCAAAAACATTCAGTACTTC.

The CDR3, as DNA: TGCAGCTGGACAGGGGGCGAGGAAAAACTGTTTTTT. It is translated as CSWTGGEEKLFF. V usage is TRBV29-1 and J usage is TRBJ1-4; 11 nucleotides line up with TRBD1. CDR1 and CDR2 from the germline V gene are SQVTM and ANQGSEA. This CDR3 has 12 amino acids. V lost 8 bases and J lost 8; bases outside the gene matches: 4.

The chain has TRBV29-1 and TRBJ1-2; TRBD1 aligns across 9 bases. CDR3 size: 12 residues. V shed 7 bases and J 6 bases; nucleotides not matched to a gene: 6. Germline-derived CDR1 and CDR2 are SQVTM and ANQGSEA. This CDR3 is CSAPGQGHGYTF. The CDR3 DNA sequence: TGCAGCGCTCCGGGACAGGGACATGGCTACACCTTC.

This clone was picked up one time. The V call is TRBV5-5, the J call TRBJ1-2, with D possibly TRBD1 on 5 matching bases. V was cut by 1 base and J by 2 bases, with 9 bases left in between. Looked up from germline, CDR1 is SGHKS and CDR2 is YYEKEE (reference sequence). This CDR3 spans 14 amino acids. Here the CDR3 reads CASSLWGQNYGYTF. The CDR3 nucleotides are TGTGCCAGCAGCTTGTGGGGCCAGAACTATGGCTACACCTTC.

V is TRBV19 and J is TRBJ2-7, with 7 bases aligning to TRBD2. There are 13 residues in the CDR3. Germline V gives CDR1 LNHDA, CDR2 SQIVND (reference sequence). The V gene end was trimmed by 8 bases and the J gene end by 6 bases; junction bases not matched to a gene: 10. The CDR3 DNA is TGTGCCAGTGGGGAGGGCAGCGGCATCGAGCAGTACTTC. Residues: CASGEGSGIEQYF.

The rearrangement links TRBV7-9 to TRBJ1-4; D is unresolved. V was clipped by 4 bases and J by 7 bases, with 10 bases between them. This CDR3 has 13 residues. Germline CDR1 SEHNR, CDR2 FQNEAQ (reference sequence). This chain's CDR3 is CASSYGVGEKLFF. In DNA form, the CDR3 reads TGTGCCAGCAGCTACGGAGTAGGTGAAAAACTGTTTTTT.

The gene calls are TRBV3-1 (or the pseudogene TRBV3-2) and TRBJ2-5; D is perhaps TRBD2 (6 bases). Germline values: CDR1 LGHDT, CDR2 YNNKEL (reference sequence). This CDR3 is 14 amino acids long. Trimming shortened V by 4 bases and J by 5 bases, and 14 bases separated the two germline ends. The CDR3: CASSPRGGGETQYF. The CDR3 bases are TGTGCCAGCAGCCCCCGGGGTGGGGGGGAGACCCAGTACTTC.

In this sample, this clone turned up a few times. CDR3 sequence: CASSPGGQNQPQHF. The CDR3 nucleotides are TGTGCCAGCTCACCAGGGGGACAGAATCAGCCCCAGCATTTT. The genes are TRBV18 and TRBJ1-5, with 7 bases aligning to TRBD1. The V and J ends lost 2 bases and 4 bases, in that order; junction bases with no gene match: 2. The V gene's germline CDR1 is KGHSH and CDR2 LQKENI. CDR3 size: 14 residues.

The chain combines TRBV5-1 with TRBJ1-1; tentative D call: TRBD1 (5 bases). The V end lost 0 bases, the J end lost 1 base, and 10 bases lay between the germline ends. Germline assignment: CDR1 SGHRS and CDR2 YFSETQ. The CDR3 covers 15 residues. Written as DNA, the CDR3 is TGCGCCAGCAGCTTGGATGGGCAGGGGAACACTGAAGCTTTCTTT. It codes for CASSLDGQGNTEAFF.

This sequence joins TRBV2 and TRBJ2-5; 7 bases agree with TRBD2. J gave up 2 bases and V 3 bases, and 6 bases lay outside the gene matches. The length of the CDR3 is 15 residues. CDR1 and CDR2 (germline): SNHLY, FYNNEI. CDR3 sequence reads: CASSDFSRGQETQYF. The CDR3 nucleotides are TGTGCCAGCAGTGATTTTTCGCGGGGGCAAGAGACCCAGTACTTC.

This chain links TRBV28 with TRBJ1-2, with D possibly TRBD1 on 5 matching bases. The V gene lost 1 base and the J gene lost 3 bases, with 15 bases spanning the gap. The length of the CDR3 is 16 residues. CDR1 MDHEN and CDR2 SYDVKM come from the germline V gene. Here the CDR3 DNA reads TGTGCCAGCAGTTTATATTTGGGGGGGTTAGACTATGGCTACACCTTC. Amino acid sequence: CASSLYLGGLDYGYTF.

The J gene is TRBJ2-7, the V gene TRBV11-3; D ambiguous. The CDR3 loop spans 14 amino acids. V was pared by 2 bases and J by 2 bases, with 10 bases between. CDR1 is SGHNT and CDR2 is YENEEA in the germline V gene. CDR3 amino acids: CASSLIGGAYEQYF. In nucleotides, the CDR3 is TGTGCCAGCAGCTTAATCGGCGGAGCCTACGAGCAGTACTTC.

The CDR3 DNA reads TGTGCCAGCAGCTTAGTTGATCGGGAGACTGAAGCTTTCTTT. The encoded protein is CASSLVDRETEAFF. The chain links TRBV7-8 to TRBJ1-1; no definite D call. Deletions cut 1 base from V and 5 bases from J, with 11 bases between. The CDR3 covers 14 residues. CDR1 is SGHVS, CDR2 FQNEAQ, per germline. Combining the CDR3 with reference TRBV7-8 and TRBJ1-1 gives the whole variable domain GAGVSQSPRYKVAKRGQDVALRCDPISGHVSLFWYQQALGQGPEFLTYFQNEAQLDKSGLPSDRFFAERPEGSVSTLKIQRTQQEDSAVYLCASSLVDRETEAFFGQGTRLTVV.

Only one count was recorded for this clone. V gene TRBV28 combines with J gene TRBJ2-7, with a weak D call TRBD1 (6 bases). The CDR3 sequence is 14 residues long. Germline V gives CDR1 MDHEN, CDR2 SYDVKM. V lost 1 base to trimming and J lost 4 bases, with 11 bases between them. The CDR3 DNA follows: TGTGCCAGCAGTTTATTCAGGGGATGGTACGAGCAGTACTTC. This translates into CASSLFRGWYEQYF.

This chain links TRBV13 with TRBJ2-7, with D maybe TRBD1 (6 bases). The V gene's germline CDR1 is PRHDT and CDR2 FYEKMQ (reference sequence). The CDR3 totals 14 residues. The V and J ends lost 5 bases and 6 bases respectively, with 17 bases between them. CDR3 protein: CASSRDKGVIEQYF. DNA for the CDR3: TGTGCCAGCAGCCGGGACAAGGGGGTAATCGAGCAGTACTTC. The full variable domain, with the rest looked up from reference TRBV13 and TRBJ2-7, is AAGVIQSPRHLIKEKRETATLKCYPIPRHDTVYWYQQGPGQDPQFLISFYEKMQSDKGSIPDRFSAQQFSDYHSELNMSSLELGDSALYFCASSRDKGVIEQYFGPGTRLTVT.